This passage covers 17 T cell receptor beta chains from one sample sequenced in a study of blood T cells in healthy people across ages. Using a J-beta primer mix together with a sample-barcoded 5' primer, a second PCR was run for roughly 7 to 11 cycles. TCRdb re-called the 5' RACE reads with MiXCR, one entry per CDR3 protein. The sample has about 1.6 million distinct CDR3 sequences, about 32% seen once. The material sequenced was blood. These receptors were collected from a woman aged 25 to 39 in good health.

This clonotype occurred many times. The chain employs TRBV4-2 and TRBJ2-7, with 8 nucleotides matching TRBD1. This CDR3 has 16 amino acids. V trimming: 4 bases; J trimming: 3 bases; junction bases outside the gene matches: 11. Looked up from germline, CDR1 is LGHNA and CDR2 is YNFKEQ. CDR3 nucleotides: TGTGCCAGCAGCCCAAGCGGACAGGGAAGTTACTACGAGCAGTACTTC. Its protein product is CASSPSGQGSYYEQYF.

This chain uses TRBV4-2 with TRBJ2-1, with 12 bases lining up with TRBD2. The CDR3 consists of 17 residues. Germline CDR1 reads LGHNA; CDR2 reads YNFKEQ. V lost 5 bases to trimming and J lost 7 bases; unmatched junction nucleotides: 12. The CDR3 DNA reads as TGTGCCAGCAGCGATTTCCCTAGCGGGGGGGCCAGGAATGAGCAGTTCTTC. Translated, it gives CASSDFPSGGARNEQFF.

In the case of this clonotype: A much bigger clone sits one base away, suggesting this may be a read error. Lacking the conserved final phenylalanine or tryptophan, this CDR3 likely reflects a read error. The chain joins TRBV6-2 or TRBV6-3 to TRBJ2-3, with D perhaps given as TRBD1 or TRBD2 (5 bases each). Germline-derived CDR1 and CDR2 are MNHEY and SVGEGT. V was cut by 2 bases and J by 2 bases, with 8 bases left in between. CDR3 length: 14 residues. This chain's CDR3 is CASSYRDHTDTQYL. The CDR3 nucleotides read TGTGCCAGCAGTTACAGGGACCACACAGATACGCAGTATTTA.

This clonotype was detected ten times or more. The chain uses TRBV4-1 and TRBJ2-7, with 10 bases fitting TRBD2. The CDR3 has 18 residues. With V trimmed by 0 bases and J by 2 bases, 10 bases remained unmatched. CDR1 MGHRA and CDR2 YSYEKL come from the germline V gene. CDR3 sequence (DNA): TGCGCCAGCAGCCAAGAGGAAGGTGGGACTAGCGTCGCCTACGAGCAGTACTTC. Translated, it gives CASSQEEGGTSVAYEQYF.

The chain employs TRBV7-6 and TRBJ1-5, with 8 bases lining up with TRBD1. This CDR3 region has 16 residues. From germline, CDR1 is SGHVS and CDR2 FNYEAQ. V lost 1 base to trimming and J lost 4 bases; unmatched junction nucleotides: 6. CDR3 nucleotide sequence: TGTGCCAGCAGCTTAGGCAGGGGGCTGGGTAATCAGCCCCAGCATTTT. Translation gives CASSLGRGLGNQPQHF.

This clonotype was found a few times. The V call is TRBV2, the J call TRBJ2-7; TRBD1 matches 7 bases. The CDR3 length is 12 residues. V was clipped by 5 bases and J by 9 bases; unmatched bases: 7. The germline V gene has CDR1 SNHLY and CDR2 FYNNEI. CDR3 protein: CASSWDSEAQYF. Here the CDR3 DNA reads TGTGCCAGCAGTTGGGACAGCGAGGCGCAGTACTTC.

About this clonotype: This sequence may be a read error, since a much larger clone differs from it by one base. The chain joins TRBV7-3 to TRBJ2-5; TRBD2 agrees at 9 bases. Germline CDR1 reads SGHTA; CDR2 reads FQGTGA. The CDR3 runs 15 residues. CDR3 nucleotides: TGTGCCAACAGCTTAGTAGCGGGGGCACAAGAGACCCAGTACTTC. It specifies CANSLVAGAQETQYF.

The chain couples TRBV14 to TRBJ1-2; 7 bases line up with TRBD1. The CDR3 contains 17 residues. Trimming at V came to 0 bases and at J to 3 bases, leaving 10 bases not matched to a gene. Germline loops: CDR1 SGHDN, CDR2 FVKESK. CDR3: CASSQDPRRGIHYGYTF. Written as DNA, the CDR3 is TGTGCCAGCAGCCAAGATCCGCGCAGGGGGATCCACTATGGCTACACCTTC.

CDR3 DNA sequence: TGTGCCAGCACCGCGGGACAGGCGAACACTGAAGCTTTCTTT. This gives the protein CASTAGQANTEAFF. The chain joins TRBV27 to TRBJ1-1; 8 bases map to TRBD1. The CDR3 is 14 residues long. Trimming took 7 bases from V and 1 from J; bases not matched to a gene: 5. Germline V gives CDR1 MNHEY, CDR2 SMNVEV (reference sequence).

This sequence joins TRBV7-9 and TRBJ2-7; D may match TRBD1 or TRBD2 (5 bases each). Germline loops: CDR1 SEHNR, CDR2 FQNEAQ (reference sequence). The CDR3 extends over 13 amino acids. The V end was cut by 2 bases, the J end by 7 bases, with 12 bases between. CDR3 sequence (DNA): TGTGCCAGCAGCTTAACAGGACCGGGAGAGCAGTACTTC. It codes for CASSLTGPGEQYF.

The V call is TRBV6-1, the J call TRBJ2-3; tentative D call: TRBD1 (6 bases). Germline V gene data show CDR1 as MNHNS and CDR2 as SASEGT. Trimming took 7 bases from V and 0 from J, leaving 11 bases between them. The CDR3 extends over 14 amino acids. CDR3 sequence (DNA): TGTGCCAGCATAATGGGGGCTAGCACAGATACGCAGTATTTT. Its protein is CASIMGASTDTQYF.

This clonotype was observed a few times. The rearrangement links TRBV3-1 to TRBJ2-7, with 7 bases fitting TRBD1. The V gene end was trimmed by 3 bases and the J gene end by 0 bases; junction bases not matched to a gene: 14. CDR3 size: 18 residues. Germline lookup yields CDR1 LGHDT and CDR2 YNNKEL (reference sequence). CDR3 DNA sequence: TGTGCCAGCAGCCACGATATTCTCGGGACAGCAAGCTCCTACGAGCAGTACTTC. Translation: CASSHDILGTASSYEQYF.

This chain uses TRBV10-3 with TRBJ1-5; no reliable D call. The germline V gene encodes CDR1 ENHRY and CDR2 SYGVKD. V dropped 2 bases and J dropped 8 bases, with 13 bases sitting between them. This CDR3 has 14 amino acids. This CDR3 is CAISETGLVKPQHF. CDR3 nucleotides: TGTGCCATCAGTGAGACTGGACTTGTAAAGCCCCAGCATTTT.

The chain employs TRBV7-2 and TRBJ1-1, with 7 bases lining up with TRBD1. Germline assignment: CDR1 SGHTA and CDR2 FQGNSA. The CDR3 runs to 13 residues. With V trimmed by 6 bases and J by 6 bases, 7 bases remained unmatched. The CDR3 coding sequence is TGTGCCAGCAGGACCGACAGGGTGGCTGAAGCTTTCTTT. It specifies CASRTDRVAEAFF.

The chain links TRBV15 to TRBJ2-3; D perhaps matches TRBD2 (5 bases). The CDR3 contains 13 residues. Trimming removed 0 bases from V and 10 bases from J, with 11 bases in between. Germline CDR1 reads LNHNV; CDR2 reads YYDKDF (reference sequence). Here the CDR3 reads CATSRERTVPQYF. In DNA form, the CDR3 reads TGTGCCACCAGCAGAGAAAGGACTGTGCCGCAGTATTTT.

Of note for this clonotype: A much larger clone differs from this one at a single base, so this may be a read error. The chain has TRBV10-3 and TRBJ2-7; D might be TRBD1 (6 bases). This CDR3 region has 13 residues. From germline, CDR1 is ENHRY and CDR2 SYGVKD. The V end lost 3 bases, the J end lost 2 bases, and 8 bases lay between the germline ends. In DNA form, the CDR3 reads TGTGCCATCAGTGAAGGACAGACCTACGAGCAGTACTTC. This sequence encodes CAISEGQTYEQYF.

The chain joins TRBV3-1 to TRBJ2-7; maybe TRBD1 (6 bases). Germline loops: CDR1 LGHDT, CDR2 YNNKEL (reference sequence). V gave up 0 bases and J gave up 6 bases, with 30 bases separating them. CDR3 size: 20 residues. CDR3 sequence (DNA): TGTGCCAGCAGCCAAGATGACACCAGGGGCCAAGAAAACGTCCGCTCCGAGCAGTACTTC. It encodes CASSQDDTRGQENVRSEQYF.